Described below is a single T cell receptor beta chain sequence and its context. Antigen specificity is unknown. The treatment denotes: oral pan-JAK inhibitor, 5-10 mg twice daily. The sample originates from a study of CD8+ T cells in alopecia areata. Study results and limitations: Among patients, TCR sharing was less clear than in mice, a difference possibly due in part to HLA diversity in the patient population. Resident alphabeta T-cell populations of normal skin are likewise subject to sequencing in scalp samples. It was observed that many expanded lesional clones persisted in scalp and blood during tofacitinib.

cDNA serving as the sequencing template came from extracted, reverse transcribed RNA. Sequencing used immunoSEQ multiplex PCR; TCRdb keeps in-frame clones, though not all of them. Seen here are fewer than 250,000 clones, over 60% observed once, and the top ten hold 4.2%. The CDR3 has 13 amino acids. Germline CDR1 SGHVS, CDR2 FQNEAQ. The V gene lost 4 bases and the J gene lost 4 bases, with 9 bases spanning the gap. The source was CD4+ T cells sorted from blood, collected at week 4, from a patient treated with tofacitinib. The rearrangement links TRBV7-8 to TRBJ2-3; tentative D call: TRBD2 (5 bases). The TCR comes from a human donor with alopecia areata. The CDR3 DNA reads as TGTGCCAGCAGCTCAAGCGGAGCAGATACGCAGTATTTT. Its protein product is CASSSSGADTQYF.